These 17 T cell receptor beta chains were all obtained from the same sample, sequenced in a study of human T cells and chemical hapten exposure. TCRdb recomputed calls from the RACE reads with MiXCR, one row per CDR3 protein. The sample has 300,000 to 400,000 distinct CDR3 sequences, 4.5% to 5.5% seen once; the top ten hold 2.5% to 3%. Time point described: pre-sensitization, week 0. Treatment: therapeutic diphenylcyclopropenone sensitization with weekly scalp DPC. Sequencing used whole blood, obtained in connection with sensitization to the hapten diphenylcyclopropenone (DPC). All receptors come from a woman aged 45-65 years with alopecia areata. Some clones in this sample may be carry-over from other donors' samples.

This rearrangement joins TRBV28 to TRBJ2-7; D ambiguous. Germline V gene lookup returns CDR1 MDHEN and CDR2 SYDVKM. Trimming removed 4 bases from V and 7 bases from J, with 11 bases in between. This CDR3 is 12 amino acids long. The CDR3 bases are TGTGCCAGCAGTTCAGATACGGAGGAGCAGTACTTC. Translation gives CASSSDTEEQYF.

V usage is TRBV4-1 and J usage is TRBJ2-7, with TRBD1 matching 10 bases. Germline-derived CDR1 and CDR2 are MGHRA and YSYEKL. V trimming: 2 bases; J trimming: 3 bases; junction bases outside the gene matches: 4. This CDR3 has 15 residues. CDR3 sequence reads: CASSQPWTGGYEQYF. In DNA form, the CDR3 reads TGCGCCAGCAGCCAACCGTGGACAGGGGGCTACGAGCAGTACTTC.

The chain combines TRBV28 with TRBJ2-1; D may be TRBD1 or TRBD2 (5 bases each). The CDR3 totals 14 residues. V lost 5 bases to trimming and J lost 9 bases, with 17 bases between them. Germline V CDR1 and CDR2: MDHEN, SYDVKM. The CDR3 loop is CASSGPLAGGEQFF. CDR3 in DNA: TGTGCCAGCAGTGGGCCCCTAGCTGGGGGTGAGCAGTTCTTC.

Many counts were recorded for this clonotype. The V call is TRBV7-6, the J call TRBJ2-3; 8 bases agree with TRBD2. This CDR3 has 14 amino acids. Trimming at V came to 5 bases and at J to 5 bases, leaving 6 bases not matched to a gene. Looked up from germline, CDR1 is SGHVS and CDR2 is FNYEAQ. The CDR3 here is CASSTSGSVDTQYF. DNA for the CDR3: TGTGCCAGCAGCACGAGCGGGAGCGTAGATACGCAGTATTTT. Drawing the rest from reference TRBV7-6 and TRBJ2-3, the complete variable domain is GAGVSQSPRYKVTKRGQDVALRCDPISGHVSLYWYRQALGQGPEFLTYFNYEAQQDKSGLPNDRFSAERPEGSISTLTIQRTEQRDSAMYRCASSTSGSVDTQYFGPGTRLTVL.

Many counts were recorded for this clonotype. The CDR3 bases are TGTGCCAGCAGCTTACGAGGAAACACCATATATTTT. This translates into CASSLRGNTIYF. The V call is TRBV13, the J call TRBJ1-3, with D hard to call. CDR1 is PRHDT, CDR2 FYEKMQ, per germline (reference sequence). V lost 2 bases to trimming and J lost 4 bases, with 3 bases between them. This CDR3 has 12 amino acids.

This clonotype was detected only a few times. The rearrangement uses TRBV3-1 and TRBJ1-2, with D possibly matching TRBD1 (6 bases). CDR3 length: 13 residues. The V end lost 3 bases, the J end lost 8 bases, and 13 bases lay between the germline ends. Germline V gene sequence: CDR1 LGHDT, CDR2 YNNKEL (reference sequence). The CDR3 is CASSHADSLGYTF. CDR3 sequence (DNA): TGTGCCAGCAGCCATGCGGACAGTCTCGGCTACACCTTC.

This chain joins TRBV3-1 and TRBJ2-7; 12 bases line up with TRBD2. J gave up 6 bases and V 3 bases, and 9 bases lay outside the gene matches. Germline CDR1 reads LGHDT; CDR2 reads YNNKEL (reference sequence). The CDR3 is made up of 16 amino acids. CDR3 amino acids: CASSHLLRTSGTEQYF. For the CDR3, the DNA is TGTGCCAGCAGCCACCTGTTGCGGACTAGCGGGACCGAGCAGTACTTC.

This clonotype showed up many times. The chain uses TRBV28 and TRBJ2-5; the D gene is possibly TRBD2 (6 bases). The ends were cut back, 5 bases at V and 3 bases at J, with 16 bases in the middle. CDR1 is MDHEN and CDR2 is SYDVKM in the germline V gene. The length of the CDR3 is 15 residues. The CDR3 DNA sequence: TGTGCCAGCAGTAACCAGGGAGGATTAAAAGAGACCCAGTACTTC. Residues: CASSNQGGLKETQYF.

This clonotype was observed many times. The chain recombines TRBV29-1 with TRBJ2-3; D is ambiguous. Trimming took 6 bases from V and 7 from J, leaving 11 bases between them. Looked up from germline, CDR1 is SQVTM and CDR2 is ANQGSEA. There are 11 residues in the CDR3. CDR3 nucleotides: TGCAGCGTCTGGACGCGAAATACGCAGTATTTT. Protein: CSVWTRNTQYF.

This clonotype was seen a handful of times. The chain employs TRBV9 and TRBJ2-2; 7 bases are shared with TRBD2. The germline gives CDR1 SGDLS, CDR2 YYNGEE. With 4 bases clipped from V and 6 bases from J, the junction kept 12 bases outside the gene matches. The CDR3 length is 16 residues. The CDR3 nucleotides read TGTGCCAGCAGCCCCTATTCGGGGAGGGAGGCCGGGGAGCTGTTTTTT. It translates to CASSPYSGREAGELFF.

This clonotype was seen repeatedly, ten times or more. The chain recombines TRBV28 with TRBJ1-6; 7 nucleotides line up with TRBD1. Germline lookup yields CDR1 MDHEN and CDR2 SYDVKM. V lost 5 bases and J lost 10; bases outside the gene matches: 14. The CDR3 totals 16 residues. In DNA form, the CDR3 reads TGTGCCAGCAGTCCAGCACATTGGACAGGTCCATCACCCCTCCACTTT. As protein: CASSPAHWTGPSPLHF.

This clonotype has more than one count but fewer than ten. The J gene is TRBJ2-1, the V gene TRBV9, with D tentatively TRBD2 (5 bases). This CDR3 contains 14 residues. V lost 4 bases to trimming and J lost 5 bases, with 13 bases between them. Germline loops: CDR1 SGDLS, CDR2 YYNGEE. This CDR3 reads CASSFPTRDNEQFF. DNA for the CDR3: TGTGCCAGCAGCTTTCCTACTAGGGACAATGAGCAGTTCTTC.

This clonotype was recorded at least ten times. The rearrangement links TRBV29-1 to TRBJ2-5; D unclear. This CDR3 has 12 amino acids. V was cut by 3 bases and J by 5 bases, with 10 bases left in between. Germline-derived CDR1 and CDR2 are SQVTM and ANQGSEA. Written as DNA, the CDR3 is TGCAGCGTTGATCTACTCCCGGAGACCCAGTACTTC. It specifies CSVDLLPETQYF.

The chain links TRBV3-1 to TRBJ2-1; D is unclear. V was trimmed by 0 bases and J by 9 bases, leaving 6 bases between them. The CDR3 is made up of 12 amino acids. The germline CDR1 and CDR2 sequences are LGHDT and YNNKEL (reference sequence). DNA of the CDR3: TGTGCCAGCAGCCAAGAAGAAACTGAGCAGTTCTTC. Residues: CASSQEETEQFF.

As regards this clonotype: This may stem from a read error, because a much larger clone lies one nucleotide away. In nucleotides, the CDR3 is TGTGCCACCAGCCAAGATTTTCGGGGACCGAGCACAGATACGCAGTATTTT. Its translation is CATSQDFRGPSTDTQYF. This rearrangement joins TRBV3-1 to TRBJ2-3, with D perhaps assigned TRBD1 or TRBD2 (5 bases each). This CDR3 contains 17 residues. The germline V gene encodes CDR1 LGHDT and CDR2 YNNKEL (reference sequence).

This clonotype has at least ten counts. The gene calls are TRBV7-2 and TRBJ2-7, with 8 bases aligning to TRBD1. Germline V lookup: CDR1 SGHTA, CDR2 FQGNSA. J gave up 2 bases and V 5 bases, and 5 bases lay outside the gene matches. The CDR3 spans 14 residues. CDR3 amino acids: CASSPTGVTYEQYF. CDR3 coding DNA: TGTGCCAGCAGCCCGACAGGGGTCACCTACGAGCAGTACTTC. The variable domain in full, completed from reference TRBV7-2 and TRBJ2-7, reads GAGVSQSPSNKVTEKGKDVELRCDPISGHTALYWYRQSLGQGLEFLIYFQGNSAPDKSGLPSDRFSAERTGGSVSTLTIQRTQQEDSAVYLCASSPTGVTYEQYFGPGTRLTVT.

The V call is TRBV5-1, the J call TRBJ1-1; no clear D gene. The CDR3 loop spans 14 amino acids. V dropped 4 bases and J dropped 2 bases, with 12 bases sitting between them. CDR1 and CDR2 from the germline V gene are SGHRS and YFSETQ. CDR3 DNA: TGCGCCAGCAGCCGGAGGGCCCTAAACACTGAAGCTTTCTTT. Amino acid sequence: CASSRRALNTEAFF.